Given below is one T cell receptor (beta chain) in context. Its target antigen remains unknown. A much larger clone lies one base from this, so it may be a read error. This entry is derived from a study of glioma-infiltrating T cells (dated by TCRdb to 2016 to 2018). Regarding the research as a whole: TCR alpha- and beta-chain repertoires were sequenced from glioma tissue, non-neoplastic brain tissue and matched peripheral blood mononuclear cells. To measure how far tissue and blood T-cell populations diverged, each tissue-infiltrating repertoire was compared against the peripheral blood repertoire of the same patient. The paired cohort comprised three low-grade glioma patients, 8 or 9 primary glioblastoma patients and three non-glioma patients contributing non-neoplastic brain tissue.

General conclusions and limits of the study: Small numbers underpinned the group comparisons: eight glioblastoma patients, three low-grade glioma patients and three non-neoplastic patients. Tissue and blood shared very few CDR3 sequences, a result attributed to high CDR3 diversity and limited sampling. VJ-independent divergence between tissue and blood was found to be below expectation in non-neoplastic patients but above expectation in all gliomas, particularly low-grade gliomas.

The iRepertoire nested amplicon-rescue multiplex PCR (arm-PCR) platform was used to amplify TCR alpha and beta CDR3 regions from RNA. The input for one-step reverse transcription and amplification was roughly 100-450 ng of either tissue mRNA or PBMC total RNA. Following bead purification, Illumina adapters were added by a secondary multiplex PCR, and the libraries were gel-purified between 200 and 400 bp. Demultiplexing relied on internal 6-nucleotide barcodes carried by the libraries. The libraries were sequenced on an Illumina MiSeq using 2x220 or 2x250 nucleotide paired-end reads. On the study's bioinformatics: Paired reads were merged using FLASH 1.2.11 and aligned with BWA-MEM to the GRCh37 human genome, and TRA and TRB reads were then extracted. For V and J assignment, an IMGT-derived reference of cassette sequences and CDR3 motifs that included pseudogenes was used. Reads were translated in three frames, and productive CDR3s were defined by a C…FGXG motif without stop codons. Unique combinations of V-J cassette pair and CDR3 amino acid sequence were defined as clonotypes. Reads were filtered by Hamming distance, thresholded by each sample's sequence error rate in mapped regions. The public reads were quality trimmed at Q25 with fastp and then assembled into clones with MiXCR by TCRdb, keeping productive beta chains. Every entry covers one CDR3 protein and lists the most common genes and DNA from its rows. These V and J calls are TCRdb output, not the study's own analysis. A total of more than 85,000 distinct CDR3 sequences appear in this sample, less than 30% of them only once. 35% of the sample rests with the top ten.

Per the germline V gene, KGHDR is the CDR1 and SFDVKD is the CDR2. The CDR3 contains 15 residues, cysteine and phenylalanine counted. Only the CDR3 DNA stays, 45 bases, in frame from base 1. V is pared back by 0 bases and J by 7 bases, with 12 bases lying between the germline termini. The sequencing sample was made of glioma tissue, nonneoplastic brain tissue, or PBMCs (not recorded which). This clonotype was obtained from a human donor with low-grade glioma or glioblastoma, undergoing nonglioma brain surgery, or in good health (not recorded which). The V and J genes are TRBV24-1 and TRBJ2-1, with no D gene named confidently. The DNA sequence follows: TGTGCCACCAGTGATTTGTCGGCCCCGACTAATGAGCAGTTCTTC. This gives the protein CATSDLSAPTNEQFF.